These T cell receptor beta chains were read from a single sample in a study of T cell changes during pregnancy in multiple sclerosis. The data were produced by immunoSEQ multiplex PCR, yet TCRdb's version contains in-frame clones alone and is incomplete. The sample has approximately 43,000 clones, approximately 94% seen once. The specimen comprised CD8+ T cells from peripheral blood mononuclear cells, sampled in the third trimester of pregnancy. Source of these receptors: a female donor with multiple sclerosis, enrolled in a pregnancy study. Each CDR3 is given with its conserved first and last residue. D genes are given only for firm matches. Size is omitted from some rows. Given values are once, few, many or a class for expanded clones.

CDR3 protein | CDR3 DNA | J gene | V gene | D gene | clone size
CASSQDIGTSPHEQYF | TGTGCCAGCAGCCAAGATATAGGAACTAGCCCCCACGAGCAGTACTTC | TRBJ2-7 | TRBV14 | . | few
CSHAGTGSGEQYF | TGCAGTCACGCCGGGACAGGGTCTGGCGAGCAGTACTTC | TRBJ2-7 | TRBV29-1 | TRBD1 | once
CASTPGTASYEQYF | TGTGCCAGCACCCCCGGGACAGCTTCCTACGAGCAGTACTTC | TRBJ2-7 | TRBV6-5 | TRBD1 | .
CASRMSGMNTGELFF | TGTGCCAGCAGAATGAGCGGGATGAACACCGGGGAGCTGTTTTTT | TRBJ2-2 | TRBV28 | TRBD2 | once
CASSLQGTEAFF | TGTGCCAGCAGCTTACAGGGTACTGAAGCTTTCTTT | TRBJ1-1 | TRBV11-2 | . | .
CASSGRRETQYF | TGTGCCAGTAGTGGACGGAGGGAGACCCAGTACTTC | TRBJ2-5 | TRBV19 | . | .
CASSLYRGTGELFF | TGTGCCAGCAGTTTATACAGGGGGACCGGGGAGCTGTTTTTT | TRBJ2-2 | TRBV27 | TRBD1 | once
CASSRGLAENTGELFF | TGTGCCAGCAGCCGGGGACTAGCGGAGAACACCGGGGAGCTGTTTTTT | TRBJ2-2 | TRBV13 | TRBD2 | .
CSAHAAGEQYF | TGCAGTGCCCACGCGGCTGGCGAGCAGTACTTC | TRBJ2-7 | TRBV20-1 | . | .
CASSLGYEQYF | TGTGCCAGCAGTCTCGGTTACGAGCAGTACTTC | TRBJ2-7 | TRBV28 | . | .
CASSYRGQDYGYTF | TGTGCCAGCAGTTACCGAGGACAGGACTATGGCTACACCTTC | TRBJ1-2 | TRBV6-5 | TRBD1 | .
CASSDSKGVDEKLFF | TGTGCCAGCAGTGACTCAAAAGGGGTGGATGAAAAACTGTTTTTT | TRBJ1-4 | TRBV6-4 | . | .
CASSSLRYTGTGVCGYTF | TGTGCCAGCAGCTCCTTAAGGTATACCGGGACAGGGGTTTGTGGCTACACCTTC | TRBJ1-2 | TRBV7-3 | TRBD1 | .
CASSWSRGRARDTQYF | TGTGCCAGCAGCTGGAGTCGCGGGAGGGCCAGAGATACGCAGTATTTT | TRBJ2-3 | TRBV7-2 | TRBD2 | .
CAWSGTGRSYYEQYF | TGTGCCTGGAGTGGGACAGGACGGTCGTACTACGAGCAGTACTTC | TRBJ2-7 | TRBV30 | TRBD1 | .
CASSLSSSYEQYF | TGTGCCAGCAGTTTGAGCTCCTCCTACGAGCAGTACTTC | TRBJ2-7 | TRBV28 | . | .
CATSRDRRLGGPHEQYF | TGTGCCACCAGCAGAGATAGAAGGTTAGGTGGGCCCCACGAGCAGTACTTC | TRBJ2-7 | TRBV15 | . | .
CASMREVGGTYEQYF | TGTGCCAGCATGAGGGAGGTTGGAGGGACCTACGAGCAGTACTTC | TRBJ2-7 | TRBV6-1 | . | once
CATIRDEQYF | TGTGCTACTATTCGGGACGAGCAGTACTTC | TRBJ2-7 | TRBV6-1 | . | .
CASGLVPVPLSRDSSYNEQFF | TGTGCTAGTGGTTTGGTACCAGTTCCCTTATCCCGGGACAGCTCCTACAATGAGCAGTTCTTC | TRBJ2-1 | TRBV12-5 | TRBD1 | once
CASSHGHRLEQYF | TGTGCCAGCAGCCATGGCCACAGGCTCGAGCAGTACTTC | TRBJ2-7 | TRBV2 | . | .
CASRVRQGDVTEAFF | TGTGCCAGCAGGGTCCGACAGGGGGATGTCACTGAAGCTTTCTTT | TRBJ1-1 | TRBV6-1 | TRBD1 | .
CASSSRGGGFDEQFF | TGTGCCAGTAGTTCCCGGGGCGGGGGCTTTGATGAGCAGTTCTTC | TRBJ2-1 | TRBV19 | . | .
CASSSFDSHGYTF | TGCGCCAGCAGCTCCTTTGACAGTCATGGCTACACCTTC | TRBJ1-2 | TRBV5-1 | . | .
CASSSGTSAYNEQFF | TGTGCCAGCAGTTCCGGGACTAGCGCCTACAATGAGCAGTTCTTC | TRBJ2-1 | TRBV6-6 | TRBD2 | .
CASSQDRGFGNEQFF | TGCGCCAGCAGCCAAGATAGGGGGTTCGGCAATGAGCAGTTCTTC | TRBJ2-1 | TRBV4-3 | . | .
CASSIQGAGYEQYF | TGTGCCAGTAGTATACAGGGCGCGGGGTACGAGCAGTACTTC | TRBJ2-7 | TRBV19 | . | .
CASSPRGPGTDTQYF | TGTGCCAGCAGTCCTAGGGGGCCTGGCACAGATACGCAGTATTTT | TRBJ2-3 | TRBV28 | TRBD1 | .
CASSEYPTGGRYNEQFF | TGCGCCAGCAGCGAATACCCGACAGGGGGCCGATACAATGAGCAGTTCTTC | TRBJ2-1 | TRBV5-1 | TRBD1 | .
CASTGMNTEAFF | TGTGCCAGCACGGGGATGAACACTGAAGCTTTCTTT | TRBJ1-1 | TRBV7-9 | . | .
CASSLKTGEAFF | TGTGCCAGCAGTTTAAAGACAGGGGAAGCTTTCTTT | TRBJ1-1 | TRBV27 | TRBD1 | .
CSSSIEGGYDTQYF | TGCAGCTCCTCTATCGAGGGAGGTTACGATACGCAGTATTTT | TRBJ2-3 | TRBV29-1 | . | .
CASRIGGDTQYF | TGCGCCAGCCGCATAGGAGGAGATACGCAGTATTTT | TRBJ2-3 | TRBV5-1 | . | many
CASSLTGNTGELFF | TGCGCCAGCAGCTTGACAGGGAACACCGGGGAGCTGTTTTTT | TRBJ2-2 | TRBV5-1 | . | .
CASARQGWNNEQFF | TGTGCCAGCGCCAGACAGGGGTGGAACAATGAGCAGTTCTTC | TRBJ2-1 | TRBV11-2 | TRBD1 | .
CASSPADRGNQPQHF | TGTGCCAGTAGTCCAGCGGACAGGGGGAATCAGCCCCAGCATTTT | TRBJ1-5 | TRBV19 | TRBD1 | .
CASSYTSGLFSYNEQFF | TGTGCCAGCAGCTATACTAGCGGCCTCTTCTCCTACAATGAGCAGTTCTTC | TRBJ2-1 | TRBV5-5 | TRBD2 | .
CASSLARRDPYNEQFF | TGTGCCAGCAGCTTAGCGCGGAGGGATCCCTACAATGAGCAGTTCTTC | TRBJ2-1 | TRBV7-9 | . | .
CASSLWAGWAYEQYF | TGTGCCAGCAGCTTGTGGGCCGGTTGGGCCTACGAGCAGTACTTC | TRBJ2-7 | TRBV5-5 | . | .
CASSLEGSSYEQYF | TGTGCCAGCAGCTTGGAGGGGTCCTCCTACGAGCAGTACTTC | TRBJ2-7 | TRBV5-5 | . | .
CASSLMQGYTEAFF | TGTGCCAGCAGTTTAATGCAGGGATACACTGAAGCTTTCTTT | TRBJ1-1 | TRBV27 | . | .
CASSPMGGYYEQYF | TGTGCCAGTAGCCCAATGGGAGGATACTACGAGCAGTACTTC | TRBJ2-7 | TRBV19 | . | .
CSVAGTSGSSYNEQFF | TGCAGCGTCGCCGGGACTAGCGGGAGCTCCTACAATGAGCAGTTCTTC | TRBJ2-1 | TRBV29-1 | TRBD2 | .
CASRPGQGGEQYF | TGTGCCAGCAGGCCGGGACAGGGTGGCGAGCAGTACTTC | TRBJ2-7 | TRBV27 | TRBD1 | .
CASSHATGLAAHEQYF | TGTGCCAGCAGTCACGCCACTGGACTAGCTGCCCACGAGCAGTACTTC | TRBJ2-7 | TRBV27 | TRBD2 | .
CASSEYFSGSSANTGELFF | TGTGCCAGCAGTGAATATTTTAGCGGGAGCTCGGCGAACACCGGGGAGCTGTTTTTT | TRBJ2-2 | TRBV2 | TRBD2 | .
CASSEDGERDYPNEQFF | TGTGCCAGCAGTGAGGATGGCGAGCGGGATTACCCCAATGAGCAGTTCTTC | TRBJ2-1 | TRBV6-1 | TRBD2 | .
CASSLPGGELFF | TGTGCCAGCAGCCTCCCCGGCGGGGAGCTGTTTTTT | TRBJ2-2 | TRBV14 | . | .
CASSQERAGPYNEQFF | TGTGCCAGCAGCCAAGAAAGAGCGGGACCCTACAATGAGCAGTTCTTC | TRBJ2-1 | TRBV4-2 | TRBD2 | .
CASSLGGVGETQYF | TGTGCCAGCAGCTTGGGGGGGGTGGGAGAGACCCAGTACTTC | TRBJ2-5 | TRBV5-4 | . | .
CASSHGGAGEQYF | TGTGCCAGCAGCCACGGGGGGGCGGGCGAGCAGTACTTC | TRBJ2-7 | TRBV6-6 | TRBD2 | few
CASSLFFPIAPGLAGIYEQYF | TGTGCCAGCAGTTTATTCTTCCCCATAGCGCCCGGACTAGCGGGGATCTACGAGCAGTACTTC | TRBJ2-7 | TRBV27 | TRBD2 | .
CASQRSTGELFF | TGTGCCAGTCAGAGGAGCACCGGGGAGCTGTTTTTT | TRBJ2-2 | TRBV28 | . | .
CASSTWTSGSSYEQYF | TGTGCCAGCAGCACCTGGACTAGCGGGAGCTCCTACGAGCAGTACTTC | TRBJ2-7 | TRBV11-2 | TRBD2 | .